These 2 T cell receptor beta chains were all obtained from the same sample, sequenced in a study of beta chain features in type 1 diabetes. These receptors have no identified antigens. As every portion of the isolated RNA was reverse transcribed, the sequencing read expressed TCRB transcripts. Sequencing used immunoSEQ multiplex PCR; TCRdb keeps in-frame clones, though not all of them. The sample holds roughly 38,000 clones; approximately 61% are singletons and the top ten take more than 1.5%. Findings and caveats of the study: Shorter TCRB CDR3s, moderately but significantly so, were found in Type 1 diabetes patients in all four CD4+ subsets.

Sequences were obtained from Tregs from blood. Receptors originate from a man aged 30 to 45 with type 1 diabetes. Some clones in this sample may be carry-over from other donors' samples.

The gene calls are TRBV6-5 and TRBJ1-1; 7 positions match TRBD1. The CDR3 spans 14 residues. The V gene's germline CDR1 is MNHEY and CDR2 SVGAGI. The trim removed 3 bases at V and 2 bases at J, leaving 3 bases unmatched. The CDR3, as DNA: TGTGCCAGCAGTTATAGGGGGCCAAACACTGAAGCTTTCTTT. As protein: CASSYRGPNTEAFF.

CDR3 DNA sequence: TGCGCCAGCAGCCGTCGGACAGGGGCTGCCCCAGGGGACACCATATATTTT. Translating it yields CASSRRTGAAPGDTIYF. The chain recombines TRBV4-1 with TRBJ1-3, with TRBD1 identical over 9 bases. CDR1 is MGHRA, CDR2 YSYEKL, per germline. This CDR3 region has 17 residues. V trimming: 4 bases; J trimming: 8 bases; junction bases outside the gene matches: 15.